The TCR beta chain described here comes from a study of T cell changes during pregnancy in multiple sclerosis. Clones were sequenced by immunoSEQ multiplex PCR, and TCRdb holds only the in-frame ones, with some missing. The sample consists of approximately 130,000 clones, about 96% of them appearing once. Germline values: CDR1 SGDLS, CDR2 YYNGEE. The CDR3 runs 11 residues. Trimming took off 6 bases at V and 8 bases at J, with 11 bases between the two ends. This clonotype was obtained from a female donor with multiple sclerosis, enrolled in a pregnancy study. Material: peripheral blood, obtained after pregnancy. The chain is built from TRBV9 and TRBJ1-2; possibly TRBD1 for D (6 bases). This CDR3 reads CASMDSRGYTF. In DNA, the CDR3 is TGTGCCAGCATGGACAGTAGGGGCTACACCTTC.